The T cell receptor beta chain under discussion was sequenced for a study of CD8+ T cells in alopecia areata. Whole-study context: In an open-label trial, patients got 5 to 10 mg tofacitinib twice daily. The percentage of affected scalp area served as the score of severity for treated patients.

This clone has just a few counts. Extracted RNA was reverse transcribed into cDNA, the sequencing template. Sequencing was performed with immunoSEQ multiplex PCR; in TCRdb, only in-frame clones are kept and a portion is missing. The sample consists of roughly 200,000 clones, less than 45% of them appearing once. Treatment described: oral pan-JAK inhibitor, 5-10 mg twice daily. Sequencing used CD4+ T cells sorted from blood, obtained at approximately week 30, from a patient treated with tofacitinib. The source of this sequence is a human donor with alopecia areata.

CDR3 DNA sequence: TGTGCCAGCAGCTTGGGCCCCCAGGGTGGTGAGCAGTTCTTC. Amino acid sequence: CASSLGPQGGEQFF. The chain is built from TRBV11-1 and TRBJ2-1; D may be TRBD1 (5 bases). This CDR3 spans 14 amino acids. Germline loops: CDR1 SGHAT, CDR2 FQDESV (reference sequence). Trimming left V 3 bases short and J 9 bases short, with 15 bases between.